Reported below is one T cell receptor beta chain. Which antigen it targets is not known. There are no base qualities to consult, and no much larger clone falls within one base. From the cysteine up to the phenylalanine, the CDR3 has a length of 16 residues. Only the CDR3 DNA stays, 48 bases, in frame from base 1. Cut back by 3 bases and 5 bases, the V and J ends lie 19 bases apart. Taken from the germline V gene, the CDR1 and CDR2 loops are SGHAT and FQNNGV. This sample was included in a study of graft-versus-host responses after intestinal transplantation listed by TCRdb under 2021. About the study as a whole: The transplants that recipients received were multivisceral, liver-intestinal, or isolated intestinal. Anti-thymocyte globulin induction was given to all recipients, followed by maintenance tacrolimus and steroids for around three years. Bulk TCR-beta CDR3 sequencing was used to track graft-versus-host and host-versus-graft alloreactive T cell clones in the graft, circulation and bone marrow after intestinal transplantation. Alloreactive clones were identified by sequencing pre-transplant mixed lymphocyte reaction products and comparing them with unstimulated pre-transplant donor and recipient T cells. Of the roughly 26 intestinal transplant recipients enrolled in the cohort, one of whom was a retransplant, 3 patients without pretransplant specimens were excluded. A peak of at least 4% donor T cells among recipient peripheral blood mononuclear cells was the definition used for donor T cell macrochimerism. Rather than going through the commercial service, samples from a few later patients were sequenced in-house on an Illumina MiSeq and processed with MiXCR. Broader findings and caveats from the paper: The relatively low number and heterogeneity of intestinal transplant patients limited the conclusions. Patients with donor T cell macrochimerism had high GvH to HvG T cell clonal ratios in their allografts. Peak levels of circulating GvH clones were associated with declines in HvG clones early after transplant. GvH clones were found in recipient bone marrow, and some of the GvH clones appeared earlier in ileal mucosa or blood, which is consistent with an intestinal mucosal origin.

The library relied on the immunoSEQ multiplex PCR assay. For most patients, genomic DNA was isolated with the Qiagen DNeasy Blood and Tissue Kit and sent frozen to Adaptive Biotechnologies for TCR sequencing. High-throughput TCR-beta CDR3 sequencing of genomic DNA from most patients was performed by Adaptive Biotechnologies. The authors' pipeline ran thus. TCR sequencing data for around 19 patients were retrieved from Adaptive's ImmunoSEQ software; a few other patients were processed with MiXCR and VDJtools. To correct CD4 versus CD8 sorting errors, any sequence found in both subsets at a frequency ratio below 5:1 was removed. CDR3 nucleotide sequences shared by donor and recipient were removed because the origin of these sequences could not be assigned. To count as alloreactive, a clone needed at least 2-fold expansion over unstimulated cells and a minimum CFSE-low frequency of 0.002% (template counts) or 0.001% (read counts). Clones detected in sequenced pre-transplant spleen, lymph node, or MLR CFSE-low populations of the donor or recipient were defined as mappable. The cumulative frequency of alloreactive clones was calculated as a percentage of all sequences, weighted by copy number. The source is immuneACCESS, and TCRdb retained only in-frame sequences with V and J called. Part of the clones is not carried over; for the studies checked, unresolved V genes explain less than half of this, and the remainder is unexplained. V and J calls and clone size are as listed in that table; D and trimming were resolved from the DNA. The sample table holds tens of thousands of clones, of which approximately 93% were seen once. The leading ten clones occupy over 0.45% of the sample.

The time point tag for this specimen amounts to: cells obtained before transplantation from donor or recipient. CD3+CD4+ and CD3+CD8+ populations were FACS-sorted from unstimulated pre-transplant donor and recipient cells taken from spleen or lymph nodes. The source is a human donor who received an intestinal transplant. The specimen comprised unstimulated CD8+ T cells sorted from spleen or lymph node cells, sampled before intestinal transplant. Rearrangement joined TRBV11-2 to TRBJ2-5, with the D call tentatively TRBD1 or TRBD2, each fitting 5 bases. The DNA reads TGTGCCAGCAGCTTTGTATTTGGGGGTTTGACGGAGACCCAGTACTTC. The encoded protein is CASSFVFGGLTETQYF.